Listed below are T cell receptor beta chains from one sample, sequenced in a study of cytomegalovirus exposure and HLA in healthy donors. Profiled with immunoSEQ multiplex PCR; TCRdb holds only in-frame clones, not every one. The profile shows roughly 120,000 clones, about 80% of them singletons. Sequenced sample: PBMCs. The receptors shown here come from a man younger than 40 in good health and CMV-seronegative. The CDR3 runs from the conserved cysteine through the conserved F or W. The order of the fields is D gene, clone size, V gene, J gene, CDR3 DNA, CDR3 protein. A D gene is named only where the DNA matches it firmly. Where a row states a size, it is once, few, many or the class of an expanded clone; other rows omit it.

NA	NA	TRBV5-5	TRBJ1-1	TGTGCCAGCAGCTTGGCCATGACAGGGAACACTGAAGCTTTCTTT	CASSLAMTGNTEAFF
TRBD2	NA	TRBV7-9	TRBJ2-7	TGTGCCAGCAGCCCTCCCAAGCGGGGTTACTACGAGCAGTACTTC	CASSPPKRGYYEQYF
NA	NA	TRBV28	TRBJ1-1	TGTGCCAGCACCCCCGTCGGGTTCCTGACGAACACTGAAGCTTTCTTT	CASTPVGFLTNTEAFF
NA	NA	TRBV29-1	TRBJ2-3	TGCAGCGTTTCCCTGGGGGAGGTAGAGGATACGCAGTATTTT	CSVSLGEVEDTQYF
NA	NA	TRBV6-5	TRBJ2-3	TGTGCCAGCAGTACGACGAGAGGGACAGATACGCAGTATTTT	CASSTTRGTDTQYF
TRBD2	NA	TRBV19	TRBJ2-1	TGTGCCAGTAGTCCTGGGACTACCCTGGCCCATGAGCAGTTCTTC	CASSPGTTLAHEQFF
NA	NA	TRBV6-5	TRBJ1-5	TGTGCCAGCAGACCCGGGATTTACAATCAGCCCCAGCATTTT	CASRPGIYNQPQHF
NA	NA	TRBV19	TRBJ2-7	TGTGCCAGTAGTATACTCTCGGCGGCGAGACCCTACGAGCAGTACTTC	CASSILSAARPYEQYF
TRBD2	NA	TRBV12-5	TRBJ2-7	TGTGCTAGTGGTTTCGCCCCCACTAGCGGCGCGGCGGACTTC	CASGFAPTSGAADF
TRBD2	NA	TRBV10-2	TRBJ2-7	TGCGCCAGCAGTGAACGCCTAGCGGGAGAACTCTTAACCTCCTACGAGCAGTACTTC	CASSERLAGELLTSYEQYF
NA	few	TRBV2	TRBJ1-1	TGTGCCAGCAGGGGGGGGTACGCTGAAGCTTTCTTT	CASRGGYAEAFF
TRBD1	NA	TRBV9	TRBJ2-2	TGTGCCAGCAGCGTAGGACAGGGGGCGCCGACCGGGGAGCTGTTTTTT	CASSVGQGAPTGELFF
TRBD2	NA	TRBV6-5	TRBJ2-7	TGTGCCAGCACCCCACTAGCGGGATCCTACGAGCAGTACTTC	CASTPLAGSYEQYF
TRBD1	NA	TRBV7-2	TRBJ1-2	TGTGCCAGCAGCCCGGGGACAGGGGAGTCCGTTCTCTATGGCTACACCTTC	CASSPGTGESVLYGYTF
NA	NA	TRBV27	TRBJ2-7	TGTGCCACCCGGTCGACCGGGAGTGTCAACGAGCAGTACTTC	CATRSTGSVNEQYF
NA	NA	TRBV6-5	TRBJ2-7	TGTGCCAGCAGTCCCGGGACACAGTACGAGCAGTACTTC	CASSPGTQYEQYF
NA	NA	TRBV5-1	TRBJ2-1	TGCGCCAGCAGCTTGAGACGGGACTTTCTCACCTACAATGAGCAGTTCTTC	CASSLRRDFLTYNEQFF
TRBD2	NA	TRBV6-5	TRBJ2-2	TGTGCCAGCAACCGGGAGGGCCCCACCGGGGAGCTGTTTTTT	CASNREGPTGELFF
TRBD1	NA	TRBV5-1	TRBJ2-1	TGCGCCAGCAGCTCGACAGGGGGCTACAATGAGCAGTTCTTC	CASSSTGGYNEQFF
TRBD2	once	TRBV18	TRBJ2-5	TGTGCCAGCTCACCGATGGGACTAGCGGGAGGAGAGACCCAGTACTTC	CASSPMGLAGGETQYF